This entry describes one T cell receptor beta chain. What it binds is unknown. The table came from immunoSEQ multiplex PCR; TCRdb's copy has only in-frame clones and leaves some out. The table includes tens of thousands of clones, roughly 89% detected once. These data originate in a study of OX40 agonist ivuxolimab in advanced cancers. Turning to the study itself: Cohort: roughly 79% men, mean age around 61, aged about 23 to 79. Three patients had partial responses: one hepatocellular carcinoma, two cutaneous melanoma. General study findings and limits: Which antigen the expanded peripheral T cells recognized is unknown. Doses of 0.1 to 3.0 mg/kg were accompanied by clonal expansion of CD4+ and CD8+ blood T cells by week 6.

This CDR3 is 14 amino acids long. V was pared by 1 base and J by 2 bases, with 9 bases between. Germline CDR1 reads LGHNA; CDR2 reads YSLEER. The TCR comes from an adult with an advanced solid tumor such as melanoma, head and neck, liver or kidney cancer. Here the sequenced sample was CD4+ or CD8+ T cells sorted from blood, taken in a trial of the OX40 agonist ivuxolimab. This chain links TRBV4-3 with TRBJ2-7; D is ambiguous. CDR3 sequence reads: CASSQVPGTYEQYF. CDR3 coding DNA: TGCGCCAGCAGCCAAGTTCCAGGTACCTACGAGCAGTACTTC.